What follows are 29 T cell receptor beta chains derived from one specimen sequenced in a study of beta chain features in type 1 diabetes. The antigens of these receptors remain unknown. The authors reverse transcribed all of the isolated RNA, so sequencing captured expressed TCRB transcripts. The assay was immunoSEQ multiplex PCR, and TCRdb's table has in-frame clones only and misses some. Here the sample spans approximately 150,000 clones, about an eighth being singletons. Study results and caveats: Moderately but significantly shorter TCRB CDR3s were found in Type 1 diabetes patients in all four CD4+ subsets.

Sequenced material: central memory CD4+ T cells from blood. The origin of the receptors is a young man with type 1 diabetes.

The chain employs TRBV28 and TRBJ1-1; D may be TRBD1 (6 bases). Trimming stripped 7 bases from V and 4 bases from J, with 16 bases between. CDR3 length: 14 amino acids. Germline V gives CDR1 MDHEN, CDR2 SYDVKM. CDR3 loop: CASKDYREGTEAFF. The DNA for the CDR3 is TGTGCCAGCAAAGACTACAGGGAAGGCACTGAAGCTTTCTTT.

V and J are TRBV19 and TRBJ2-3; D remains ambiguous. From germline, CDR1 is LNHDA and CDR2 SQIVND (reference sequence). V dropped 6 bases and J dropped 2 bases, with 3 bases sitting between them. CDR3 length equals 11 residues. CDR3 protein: CASSFTDTQYF. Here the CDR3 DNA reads TGTGCCAGTAGCTTCACAGATACGCAGTATTTT. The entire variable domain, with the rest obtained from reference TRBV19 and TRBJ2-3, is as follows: DGGITQSPKYLFRKEGQNVTLSCEQNLNHDAMYWYRQDPGQGLRLIYYSQIVNDFQKGDIAEGYSVSREKKESFPLTVTSAQKNPTAFYLCASSFTDTQYFGPGTRLTVL.

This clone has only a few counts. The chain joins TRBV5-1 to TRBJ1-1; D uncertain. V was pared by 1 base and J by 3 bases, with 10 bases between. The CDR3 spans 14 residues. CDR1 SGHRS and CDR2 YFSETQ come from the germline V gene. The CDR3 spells CASSLSPSDTEAFF. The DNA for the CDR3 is TGCGCCAGCAGCTTGAGCCCCTCGGACACTGAAGCTTTCTTT. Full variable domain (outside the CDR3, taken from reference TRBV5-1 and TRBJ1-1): KAGVTQTPRYLIKTRGQQVTLSCSPISGHRSVSWYQQTPGQGLQFLFEYFSETQRNKGNFPGRFSGRQFSNSRSEMNVSTLELGDSALYLCASSLSPSDTEAFFGQGTRLTVV.

CDR3 region: CASSFPAGMGTQYF. The CDR3 region has the DNA TGTGCCAGCAGTTTCCCCGCCGGGATGGGAACGCAGTATTTT. This chain connects TRBV28 to TRBJ2-3; tentatively, D is TRBD2 (5 bases). The CDR3 has 14 residues. Trimming took 3 bases from V and 9 from J, leaving 16 bases between them. Looked up from germline, CDR1 is MDHEN and CDR2 is SYDVKM.

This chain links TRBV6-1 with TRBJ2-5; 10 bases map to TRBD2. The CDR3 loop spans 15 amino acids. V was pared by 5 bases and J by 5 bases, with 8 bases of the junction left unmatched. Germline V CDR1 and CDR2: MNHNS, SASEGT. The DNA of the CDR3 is TGTGCCAGCAGTTCACTAGCGGGGAGCCCGGAGACCCAGTACTTC. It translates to CASSSLAGSPETQYF.

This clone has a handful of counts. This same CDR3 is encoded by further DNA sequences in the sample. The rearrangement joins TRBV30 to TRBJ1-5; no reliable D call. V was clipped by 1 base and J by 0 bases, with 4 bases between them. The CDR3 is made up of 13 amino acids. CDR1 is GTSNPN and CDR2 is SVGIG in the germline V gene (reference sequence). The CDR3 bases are TGTGCCTGGAGTGGAGATAGCAATCAGCCCCAGCATTTT. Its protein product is CAWSGDSNQPQHF.

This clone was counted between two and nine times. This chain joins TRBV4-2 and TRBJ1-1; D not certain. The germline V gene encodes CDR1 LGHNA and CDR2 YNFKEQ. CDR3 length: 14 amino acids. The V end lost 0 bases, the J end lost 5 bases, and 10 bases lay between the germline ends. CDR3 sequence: CASSQEVTRTEAFF. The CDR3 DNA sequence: TGTGCCAGCAGCCAAGAGGTCACGAGGACTGAAGCTTTCTTT.

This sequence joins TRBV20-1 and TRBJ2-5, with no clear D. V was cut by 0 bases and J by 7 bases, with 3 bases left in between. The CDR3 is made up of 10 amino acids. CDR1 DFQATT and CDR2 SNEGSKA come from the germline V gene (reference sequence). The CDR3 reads CSAREGTQYF. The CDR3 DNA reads TGCAGTGCTAGAGAGGGGACCCAGTACTTC.

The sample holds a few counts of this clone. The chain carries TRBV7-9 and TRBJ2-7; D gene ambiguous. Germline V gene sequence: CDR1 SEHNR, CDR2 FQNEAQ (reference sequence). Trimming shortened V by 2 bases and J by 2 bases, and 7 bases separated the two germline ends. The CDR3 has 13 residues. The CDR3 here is CASSLISAYEQYF. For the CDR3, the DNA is TGTGCCAGCAGCTTAATATCGGCCTACGAGCAGTACTTC.

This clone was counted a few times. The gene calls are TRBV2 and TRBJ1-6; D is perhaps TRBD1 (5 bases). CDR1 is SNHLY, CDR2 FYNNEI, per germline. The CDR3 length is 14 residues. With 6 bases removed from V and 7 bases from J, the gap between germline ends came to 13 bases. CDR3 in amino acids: CASRPGTVNSPLHF. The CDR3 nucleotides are TGTGCCAGCAGACCCGGGACCGTAAATTCACCCCTCCACTTT.

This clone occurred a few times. CDR3 loop: CASSRSALSTNEKLFF. The CDR3, as DNA: TGTGCCAGCTCACGATCCGCACTGTCAACTAATGAAAAACTGTTTTTT. This sequence joins TRBV18 and TRBJ1-4; D is undetermined. The CDR3 is made up of 16 amino acids. CDR1 and CDR2 (germline): KGHSH, LQKENI. With 4 bases removed from V and 0 bases from J, the gap between germline ends came to 12 bases.

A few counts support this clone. The CDR3 here is CASSWEWSGGEQYF. CDR3 DNA sequence: TGCGCCAGCAGCTGGGAGTGGAGCGGGGGAGAGCAGTACTTC. The gene calls are TRBV5-1 and TRBJ2-7; 8 bases are shared with TRBD2. CDR1 SGHRS and CDR2 YFSETQ come from the germline V gene. V lost 3 bases, J lost 7 bases, and 9 bases stayed unmatched. CDR3 size: 14 residues.

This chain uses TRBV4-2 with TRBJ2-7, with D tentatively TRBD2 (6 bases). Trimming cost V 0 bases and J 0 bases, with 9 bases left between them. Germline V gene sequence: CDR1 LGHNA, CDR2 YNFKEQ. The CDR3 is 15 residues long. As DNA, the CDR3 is TGTGCCAGCAGCCAAGACCTCGGGGGCTCCTACGAGCAGTACTTC. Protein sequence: CASSQDLGGSYEQYF.

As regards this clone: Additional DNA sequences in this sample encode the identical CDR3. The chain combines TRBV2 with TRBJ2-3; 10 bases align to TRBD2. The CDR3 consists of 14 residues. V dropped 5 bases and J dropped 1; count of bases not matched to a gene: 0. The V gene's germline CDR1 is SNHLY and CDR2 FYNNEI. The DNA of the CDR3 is TGTGCCAGCAGTAGCGGGGGGGGCACAGATACGCAGTATTTT. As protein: CASSSGGGTDTQYF.

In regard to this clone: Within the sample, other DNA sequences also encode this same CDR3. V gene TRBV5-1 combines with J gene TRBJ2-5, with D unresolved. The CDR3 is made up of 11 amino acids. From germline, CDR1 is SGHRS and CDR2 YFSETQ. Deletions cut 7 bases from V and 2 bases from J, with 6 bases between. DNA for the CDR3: TGCGCCAGCGCGATTCAAGAGACCCAGTACTTC. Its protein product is CASAIQETQYF.

CDR3 nucleotides: TGTGCCAGCAGTTTAGTAGGGGGGGTAGAGACCCAGTACTTC. Translated, it gives CASSLVGGVETQYF. The chain employs TRBV27 and TRBJ2-5, with D perhaps TRBD2 (7 bases). Germline CDR1 reads MNHEY; CDR2 reads SMNVEV (reference sequence). V was shortened by 2 bases and J by 4 bases, with 11 bases between the two germline ends. CDR3 size: 14 residues.

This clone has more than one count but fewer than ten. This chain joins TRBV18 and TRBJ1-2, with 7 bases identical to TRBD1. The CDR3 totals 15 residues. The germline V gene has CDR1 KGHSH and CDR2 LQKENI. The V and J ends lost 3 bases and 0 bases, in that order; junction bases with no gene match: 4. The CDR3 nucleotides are TGTGCCAGCTCACCGGGACAGACTACTAACTATGGCTACACCTTC. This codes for CASSPGQTTNYGYTF. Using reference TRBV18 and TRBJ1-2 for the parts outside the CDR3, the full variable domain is NAGVMQNPRHLVRRRGQEARLRCSPMKGHSHVYWYRQLPEEGLKFMVYLQKENIIDESGMPKERFSAEFPKEGPSILRIQQVVRGDSAAYFCASSPGQTTNYGYTFGSGTRLTVV.

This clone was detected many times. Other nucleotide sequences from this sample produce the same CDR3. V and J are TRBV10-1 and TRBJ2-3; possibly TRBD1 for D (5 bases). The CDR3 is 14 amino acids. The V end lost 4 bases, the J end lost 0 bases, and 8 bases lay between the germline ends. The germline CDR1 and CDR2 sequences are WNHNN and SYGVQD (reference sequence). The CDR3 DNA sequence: TGCGCCAGCAGTGGACAGCTGAGCACAGATACGCAGTATTTT. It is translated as CASSGQLSTDTQYF.

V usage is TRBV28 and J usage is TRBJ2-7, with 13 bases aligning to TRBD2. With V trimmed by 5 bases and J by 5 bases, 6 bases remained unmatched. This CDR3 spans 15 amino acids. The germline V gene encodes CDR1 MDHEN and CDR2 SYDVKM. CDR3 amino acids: CASSRTSGGRNEQYF. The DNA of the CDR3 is TGTGCCAGCAGTCGGACTAGCGGGGGTCGAAACGAGCAGTACTTC.

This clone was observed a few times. Here the CDR3 DNA reads TGTGCCACCAGCAGAGATGTTGTGGGCTTCTATCAGCCCCAGCATTTT. It specifies CATSRDVVGFYQPQHF. The chain couples TRBV15 to TRBJ1-5; no definite D call. Trimming pared 0 bases from V and 5 bases from J, leaving 14 bases between. The CDR3 runs to 16 residues. The germline gives CDR1 LNHNV, CDR2 YYDKDF (reference sequence).

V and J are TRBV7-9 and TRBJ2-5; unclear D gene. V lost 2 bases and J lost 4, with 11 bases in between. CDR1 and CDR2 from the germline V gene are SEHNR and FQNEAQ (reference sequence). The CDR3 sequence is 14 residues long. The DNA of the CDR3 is TGTGCCAGCAGCTTACTTGGCGCATTAGAGACCCAGTACTTC. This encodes CASSLLGALETQYF.

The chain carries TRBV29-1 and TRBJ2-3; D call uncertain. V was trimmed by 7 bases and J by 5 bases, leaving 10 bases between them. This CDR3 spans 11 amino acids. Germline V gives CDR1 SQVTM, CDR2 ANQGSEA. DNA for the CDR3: TGCAGCGCCTGGGCTATAGATACGCAGTATTTT. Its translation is CSAWAIDTQYF.

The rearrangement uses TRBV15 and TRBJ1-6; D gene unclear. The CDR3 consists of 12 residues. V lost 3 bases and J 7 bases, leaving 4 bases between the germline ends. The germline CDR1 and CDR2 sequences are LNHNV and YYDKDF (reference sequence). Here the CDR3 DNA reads TGTGCCACCAGCAGCAGGAATTCACCCCTCCACTTT. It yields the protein CATSSRNSPLHF.

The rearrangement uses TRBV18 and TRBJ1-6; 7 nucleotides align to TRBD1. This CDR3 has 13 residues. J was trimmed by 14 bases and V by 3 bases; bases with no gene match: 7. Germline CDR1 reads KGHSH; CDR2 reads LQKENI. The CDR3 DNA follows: TGTGCCAGCTCACCCGACAGGGCCATCTCCCTCCACTTT. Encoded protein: CASSPDRAISLHF.

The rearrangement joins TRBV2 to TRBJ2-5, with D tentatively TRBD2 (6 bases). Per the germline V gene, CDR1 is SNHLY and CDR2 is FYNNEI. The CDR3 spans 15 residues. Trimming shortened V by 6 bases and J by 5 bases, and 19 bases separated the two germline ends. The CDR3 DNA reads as TGTGCCAGCAGACCCAGGGAGGCCGGACGTGAGACCCAGTACTTC. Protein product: CASRPREAGRETQYF.

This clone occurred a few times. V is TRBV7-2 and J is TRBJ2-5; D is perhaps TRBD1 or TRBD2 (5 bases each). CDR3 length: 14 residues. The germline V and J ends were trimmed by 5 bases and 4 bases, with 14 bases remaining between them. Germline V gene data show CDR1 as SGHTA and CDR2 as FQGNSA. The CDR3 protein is CASSPPGRRETQYF. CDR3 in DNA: TGTGCCAGCAGCCCCCCGGGGCGTCGAGAGACCCAGTACTTC.

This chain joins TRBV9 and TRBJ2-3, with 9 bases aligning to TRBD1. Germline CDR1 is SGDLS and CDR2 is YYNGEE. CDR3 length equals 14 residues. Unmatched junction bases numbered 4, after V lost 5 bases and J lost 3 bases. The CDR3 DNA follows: TGTGCCAGCAGGGGGGACAGGGAAACAGATACGCAGTATTTT. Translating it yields CASRGDRETDTQYF.

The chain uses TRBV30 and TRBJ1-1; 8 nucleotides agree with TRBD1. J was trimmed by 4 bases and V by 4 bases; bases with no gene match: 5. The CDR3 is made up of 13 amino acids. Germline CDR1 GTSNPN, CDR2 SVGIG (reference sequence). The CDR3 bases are TGTGCCTGGAAACAGGGGGGGATCACTGAAGCTTTCTTT. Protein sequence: CAWKQGGITEAFF.

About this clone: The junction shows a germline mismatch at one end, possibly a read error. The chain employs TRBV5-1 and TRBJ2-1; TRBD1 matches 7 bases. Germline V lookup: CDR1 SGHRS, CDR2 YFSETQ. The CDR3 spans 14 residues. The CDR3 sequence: CASSLGQRYNEQFF. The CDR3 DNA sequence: TGCGCCAGCAGTTTGGGACAGAGATACAATGAGCAGTTCTTC.